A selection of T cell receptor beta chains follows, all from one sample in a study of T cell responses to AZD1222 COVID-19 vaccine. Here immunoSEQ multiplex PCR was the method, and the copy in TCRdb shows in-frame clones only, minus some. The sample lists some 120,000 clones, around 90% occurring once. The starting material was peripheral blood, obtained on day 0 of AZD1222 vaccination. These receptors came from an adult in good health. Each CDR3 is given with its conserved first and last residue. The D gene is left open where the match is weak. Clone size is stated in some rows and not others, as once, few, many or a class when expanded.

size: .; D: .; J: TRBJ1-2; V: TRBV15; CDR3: CATRGPGTAGSSNYGYTF; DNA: TGTGCCACCAGGGGTCCCGGGACTGCTGGAAGCTCTAACTATGGCTACACCTTC
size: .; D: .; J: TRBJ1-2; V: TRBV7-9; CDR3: CASSLEDREHYGYTF; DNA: TGTGCCAGCAGCTTAGAGGATCGGGAGCACTATGGCTACACCTTC
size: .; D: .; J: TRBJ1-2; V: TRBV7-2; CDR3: CASSAQVWGRYGYTF; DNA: TGTGCCAGCAGCGCCCAAGTTTGGGGACGCTATGGCTACACCTTC
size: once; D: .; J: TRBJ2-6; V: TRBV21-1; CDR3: CASSLKRSGANVLTF; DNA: TGTGCCAGCAGTCTGAAGCGCTCTGGGGCCAACGTCCTGACTTTC
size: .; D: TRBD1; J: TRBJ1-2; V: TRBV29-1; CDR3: CSIRTGTSYGYTF; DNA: TGCAGCATAAGGACAGGGACCAGCTATGGCTACACCTTC
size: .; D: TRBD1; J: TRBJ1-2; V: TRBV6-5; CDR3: CASEPGQRLF; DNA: TGTGCCAGCGAGCCGGGACAGAGGCTTTTC
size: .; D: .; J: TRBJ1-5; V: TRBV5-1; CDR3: CASSAGGTNQPQHF; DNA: TGCGCCAGCAGCGCGGGGGGGACTAATCAGCCCCAGCATTTT
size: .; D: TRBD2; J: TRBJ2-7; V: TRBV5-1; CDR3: CASSLSGGYEQYF; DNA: TGCGCCAGCAGCTTGTCGGGAGGCTACGAGCAGTACTTC
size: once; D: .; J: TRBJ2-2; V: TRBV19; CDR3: CASNRQAGYSGELFF; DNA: TGTGCCAGTAATCGACAGGCGGGTTACTCCGGGGAGCTGTTTTTT
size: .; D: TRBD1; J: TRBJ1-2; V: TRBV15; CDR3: CATGTGGTHYGYTF; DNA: TGTGCCACCGGAACAGGGGGGACTCACTATGGCTACACCTTC
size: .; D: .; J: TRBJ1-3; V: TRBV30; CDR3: CAWGDRSVAGNTIYF; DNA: TGTGCCTGGGGCGACAGGTCGGTGGCTGGAAACACCATATATTTT
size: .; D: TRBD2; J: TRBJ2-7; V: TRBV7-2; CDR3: CASSSGGTRVYEQYF; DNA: TGTGCCAGCAGCAGCGGGGGTACGAGGGTCTACGAGCAGTACTTC
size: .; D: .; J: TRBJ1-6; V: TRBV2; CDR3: CASHPVPNSPLHF; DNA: TGTGCCAGCCATCCGGTTCCGAATTCACCCCTCCACTTT
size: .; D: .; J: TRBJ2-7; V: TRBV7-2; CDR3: CASSSTQVDEQYF; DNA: TGTGCCAGCAGCTCGACCCAGGTGGACGAGCAGTACTTC
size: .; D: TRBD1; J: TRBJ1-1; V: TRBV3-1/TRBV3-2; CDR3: CASSRGQGALGTEAFF; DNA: TGTGCCAGCAGCCGCGGACAGGGGGCGCTGGGCACTGAAGCTTTCTTT
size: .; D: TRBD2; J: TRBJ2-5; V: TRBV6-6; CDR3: CASSTSGRPPGTQYF; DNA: TGTGCCAGCTCGACTAGCGGGAGACCCCCAGGGACCCAGTACTTC
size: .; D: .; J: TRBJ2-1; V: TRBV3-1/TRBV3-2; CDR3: CATMAGNLYNEQFF; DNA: TGTGCCACCATGGCGGGGAATCTCTACAATGAGCAGTTCTTC
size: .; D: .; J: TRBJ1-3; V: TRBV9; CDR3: CASSVGTDSGNTIYF; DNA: TGTGCCAGCAGCGTAGGAACCGACTCTGGAAACACCATATATTTT
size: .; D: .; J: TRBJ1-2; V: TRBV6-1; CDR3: CASILGLNYGYTF; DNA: TGTGCCAGCATCCTTGGGTTGAACTATGGCTACACCTTC
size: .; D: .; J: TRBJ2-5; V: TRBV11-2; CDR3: CASSLGGLEGATQYF; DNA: TGTGCCAGCAGCTTAGGGGGACTAGAGGGGGCGACCCAGTACTTC
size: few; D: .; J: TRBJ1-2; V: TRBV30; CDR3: CAWAGDLNYGYTF; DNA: TGTGCCTGGGCAGGGGATTTAAACTATGGCTACACCTTC
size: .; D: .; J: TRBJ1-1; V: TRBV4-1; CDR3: CASSQDPGRQDAFF; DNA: TGCGCCAGCAGCCAAGATCCCGGCAGGCAGGACGCTTTCTTT
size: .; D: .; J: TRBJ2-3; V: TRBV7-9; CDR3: CASSLEAGSTDTQYF; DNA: TGTGCCAGCAGCTTAGAGGCAGGGAGCACAGATACGCAGTATTTT
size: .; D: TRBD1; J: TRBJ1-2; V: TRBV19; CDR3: CASSNPGGLYGYTF; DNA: TGTGCCAGTAGTAACCCAGGGGGCCTCTATGGCTACACCTTC